This passage covers 18 T cell receptor beta chains from one sample sequenced in a study of CD8 T cells in Susac syndrome. Roughly 0.45 to 1 ug RNA was reverse transcribed with random hexamers. Each CDR3 protein is one row after TCRdb ran MiXCR on the immunoSEQ multiplex PCR reads. The sample contains approximately 80,000 distinct CDR3 sequences, around 94% of which appear only once. The source material was CD8+ T cells from PBMCs. These TCRs come from a human donor with Susac syndrome.

V gene TRBV20-1 combines with J gene TRBJ1-1, with a possible D match to TRBD1 (5 bases). The ends were cut back, 6 bases at V and 0 bases at J, with 23 bases in the middle. Germline V gene sequence: CDR1 DFQATT, CDR2 SNEGSKA (reference sequence). This CDR3 region has 17 residues. The CDR3 DNA follows: TGCAGTGCCACCCCCTACAGGACTGTGGGCATGAACACTGAAGCTTTCTTT. Residues: CSATPYRTVGMNTEAFF.

The rearrangement joins TRBV2 to TRBJ2-3; D perhaps matches TRBD2 (6 bases). This CDR3 contains 13 residues. The V end was cut by 10 bases, the J end by 5 bases, with 16 bases between. Germline V lookup: CDR1 SNHLY, CDR2 FYNNEI. As DNA, the CDR3 is TGTGCCACGCAGCGGGCGAACGAAGATACGCAGTATTTT. Residues: CATQRANEDTQYF.

V is TRBV28 and J is TRBJ2-3; 9 bases are shared with TRBD2. This CDR3 is 15 amino acids long. In germline, CDR1 is MDHEN, CDR2 SYDVKM. The J segment lost 5 bases and the V segment lost 6 bases, leaving 9 bases of the junction unmatched. The CDR3 DNA follows: TGTGCCAGCAGATTAGCGGGGGATATGGGAGATACGCAGTATTTT. Translated, it gives CASRLAGDMGDTQYF.

The V gene is TRBV3-1, the J gene TRBJ1-3, with no clear D. Germline assignment: CDR1 LGHDT and CDR2 YNNKEL (reference sequence). Trimming cost V 0 bases and J 5 bases, with 11 bases left between them. The CDR3 has 15 residues. CDR3 coding DNA: TGTGCCAGCAGCCAAGATGCCGGGCCACGAAACACCATATATTTT. Encoded protein: CASSQDAGPRNTIYF. The variable domain in full, completed from reference TRBV3-1 and TRBJ1-3, reads DTAVSQTPKYLVTQMGNDKSIKCEQNLGHDTMYWYKQDSKKFLKIMFSYNNKELIINETVPNRFSPKSPDKAHLNLHINSLELGDSAVYFCASSQDAGPRNTIYFGEGSWLTVV.

The chain joins TRBV12-5 to TRBJ1-3, with D possibly matching TRBD1 (5 bases). The germline V gene encodes CDR1 LGHNT and CDR2 FRNRAP. CDR3 size: 15 residues. V gave up 7 bases and J gave up 0 bases, with 13 bases separating them. The CDR3 DNA sequence: TGTGCTAGTGCTAACACCAGGGCCTCTGGAAACACCATATATTTT. Protein product: CASANTRASGNTIYF. The variable domain in full, with the rest retrieved from reference TRBV12-5 and TRBJ1-3, is DARVTQTPRHKVTEMGQEVTMRCQPILGHNTVFWYRQTMMQGLELLAYFRNRAPLDDSGMPKDRFSAEMPDATLATLKIQPSEPRDSAVYFCASANTRASGNTIYFGEGSWLTVV.

This clonotype was seen a single time. This chain joins TRBV29-1 and TRBJ1-2; D is ambiguous. There are 13 residues in the CDR3. V was pared by 2 bases and J by 8 bases, with 15 bases between. In germline, CDR1 is SQVTM, CDR2 ANQGSEA. The CDR3 region is CSVERQGLEGYTF. The CDR3 nucleotides are TGCAGCGTTGAAAGGCAAGGGTTGGAGGGCTACACCTTC.

This clonotype was counted a single time. The chain recombines TRBV7-9 with TRBJ1-2, with 7 bases fitting TRBD1. Looked up from germline, CDR1 is SEHNR and CDR2 is FQNEAQ (reference sequence). The CDR3 is 15 amino acids. The V gene end was trimmed by 0 bases and the J gene end by 4 bases; junction bases not matched to a gene: 5. CDR3 sequence (DNA): TGTGCCAGCAGCTTAGCGGGGACAGAGAGCTATGGCTACACCTTC. Translation gives CASSLAGTESYGYTF.

The genes are TRBV6-6 and TRBJ1-3; D is unresolved. The V gene lost 1 base and the J gene lost 0 bases, with 10 bases spanning the gap. In germline, CDR1 is MNHNY, CDR2 SVGAGI (reference sequence). The CDR3 sequence is 16 residues long. The CDR3 nucleotides are TGTGCCAGCAGTTACTTCCCGGAATTCTCTGGAAACACCATATATTTT. Translating it yields CASSYFPEFSGNTIYF.

The J gene is TRBJ1-2, the V gene TRBV28, with 10 bases identical to TRBD1. The V segment lost 4 bases and the J segment 11 bases; nucleotides outside the gene matches: 4. Germline CDR1 MDHEN, CDR2 SYDVKM. The CDR3 runs 12 residues. Written as DNA, the CDR3 is TGTGCCAGCAGTTACGACAGGGGGCGTTACACCTTC. This codes for CASSYDRGRYTF.

The V gene is TRBV20-1, the J gene TRBJ2-7; D call uncertain. The germline CDR1 and CDR2 sequences are DFQATT and SNEGSKA (reference sequence). This CDR3 region has 13 residues. Trimming took 0 bases from V and 0 from J, leaving 6 bases between them. The CDR3 DNA reads TGCAGTGCTAGAGATCACAGCTCCTACGAGCAGTACTTC. This codes for CSARDHSSYEQYF.

The gene calls are TRBV4-1 and TRBJ2-5, with a tentative D call TRBD1 (6 bases). Trimming took off 0 bases at V and 4 bases at J, with 12 bases between the two ends. Germline-derived CDR1 and CDR2 are MGHRA and YSYEKL. The CDR3 totals 15 residues. CDR3 sequence (DNA): TGCGCCAGCAGCCAAGAAGGGGGTTTAGGAGAGACCCAGTACTTC. Protein sequence: CASSQEGGLGETQYF.

The chain joins TRBV7-9 to TRBJ1-3, with D tentatively TRBD1 (5 bases). The germline CDR1 and CDR2 sequences are SEHNR and FQNEAQ (reference sequence). V shed 6 bases and J shed 2 bases, with 14 bases lying between them. The CDR3 runs to 15 residues. CDR3 sequence reads: CASRRTGPPGNTIYF. The CDR3 bases are TGTGCCAGCAGGCGTACAGGCCCTCCTGGAAACACCATATATTTT.

The V gene is TRBV9, the J gene TRBJ2-1, with a possible D match to TRBD2 (5 bases). The CDR3 sequence is 16 residues long. V dropped 4 bases and J dropped 7 bases, with 21 bases sitting between them. CDR1 SGDLS and CDR2 YYNGEE come from the germline V gene. The CDR3 nucleotides are TGTGCCAGCAGCCCCGGGCGGGCTGTGCCGCCGAATGAGCAGTTCTTC. This encodes CASSPGRAVPPNEQFF.

J is TRBJ2-1 and V is TRBV20-1; TRBD1 might be the D (5 bases). Deletions cut 4 bases from V and 5 bases from J, with 15 bases between. Germline CDR1 and CDR2: DFQATT and SNEGSKA (reference sequence). CDR3 length: 14 residues. DNA of the CDR3: TGCAGTGCTACCGCCCAGCAGGGTAACAATGAGCAGTTCTTC. It translates to CSATAQQGNNEQFF.

This clonotype was seen once. The J gene is TRBJ2-7, the V gene TRBV5-6, with 9 bases aligning to TRBD2. Germline assignment: CDR1 SGHDT and CDR2 YYEEEE. CDR3 length: 14 amino acids. Trimming at V came to 6 bases and at J to 5 bases, leaving 9 bases not matched to a gene. The CDR3 coding sequence is TGTGCCAGCACGCTTAGCGGGGGCCGCGACGAGCAGTACTTC. Residues: CASTLSGGRDEQYF.

The chain carries TRBV29-1 and TRBJ2-1, with D uncertain. Germline CDR1 and CDR2: SQVTM and ANQGSEA. The V gene lost 3 bases and the J gene lost 4 bases, with 4 bases spanning the gap. The CDR3 covers 11 residues. This CDR3 is CSVDGYNEQFF. CDR3 bases: TGCAGCGTTGATGGGTACAATGAGCAGTTCTTC.

In DNA form, the CDR3 reads TGTGCCAGCAGCAGGTCCGGGACAGGGGGTTACGAGCAGTACTTC. Translating it yields CASSRSGTGGYEQYF. V usage is TRBV9 and J usage is TRBJ2-7, with 11 positions matching TRBD1. Germline loops: CDR1 SGDLS, CDR2 YYNGEE. The V segment lost 4 bases and the J segment 4 bases; nucleotides outside the gene matches: 7. There are 15 residues in the CDR3.

J is TRBJ2-7 and V is TRBV7-6; 7 nucleotides line up with TRBD1. The CDR3 covers 16 residues. V dropped 1 base and J dropped 0; count of bases not matched to a gene: 6. Germline V gene sequence: CDR1 SGHVS, CDR2 FNYEAQ. The DNA of the CDR3 is TGTGCCAGCAGCTTAGGGACGGGACAGCCCTCCTACGAGCAGTACTTC. Its translation is CASSLGTGQPSYEQYF.